The 9 T cell receptor beta chains presented below share a single source sample, sequenced in a study of blood T cells in healthy people across ages. With a J-beta primer mix and a sample-barcoded 5' primer, a second PCR ran about 6 to 11 cycles. TCRdb redid the calling of the 5' RACE reads with MiXCR, one entry per CDR3 protein. This sample has 500,000 to 550,000 distinct CDR3 sequences, with nearly 25% found just once. This same sample was also taken into another study, of T cells of mothers and their children.

Sequences were obtained from blood. These receptor sequences come from a boy between 10 and 17 years old in good health.

This clonotype was counted between two and nine times. J is TRBJ1-1 and V is TRBV11-2; D unclear. The CDR3 length is 17 residues. Trimming cost V 5 bases and J 0 bases, with 19 bases left between them. Germline V gene sequence: CDR1 SGHAT, CDR2 FQNNGV. The CDR3 is CASSPDPSVIMNTEAFF. The DNA for the CDR3 is TGTGCCAGCAGCCCAGACCCGTCTGTCATCATGAACACTGAAGCTTTCTTT.

This clonotype was observed a few times. The chain couples TRBV6-6 to TRBJ2-5; 9 bases match TRBD1. V gave up 2 bases and J gave up 5 bases; unmatched junction bases: 9. The CDR3 extends over 16 amino acids. Per the germline V gene, CDR1 is MNHNY and CDR2 is SVGAGI (reference sequence). DNA of the CDR3: TGTGCCAGCAGTTACCGGGACAGGGCTACTGGGGAGACCCAGTACTTC. Protein sequence: CASSYRDRATGETQYF.

This clonotype was seen at least ten times. The chain combines TRBV7-9 with TRBJ2-5; TRBD1 might be the D (5 bases). TRBJ2-7 matches the DNA end more closely, so the J call is doubtful. Per germline, CDR1 SEHNR and CDR2 FQNEAQ (reference sequence). The CDR3 has 14 amino acids. The CDR3 here is CASSPDSSSYEQYF. The CDR3 bases are TGTGCCAGCAGCCCAGACAGTAGCTCCTACGAGCAGTACTTC.

The chain uses TRBV3-1 and TRBJ1-3, with 11 bases identical to TRBD1. V was pared by 3 bases and J by 7 bases, with 8 bases of the junction left unmatched. This CDR3 has 16 amino acids. The germline V gene encodes CDR1 LGHDT and CDR2 YNNKEL (reference sequence). CDR3 protein: CASSHSPGTGGNTIYF. The CDR3 DNA reads as TGTGCCAGCAGCCACTCCCCCGGGACAGGGGGGAACACCATATATTTT.

V usage is TRBV6-1 and J usage is TRBJ1-5; D is possibly TRBD1 (5 bases). V was shortened by 1 base and J by 1 base, with 14 bases between the two germline ends. CDR1 is MNHNS, CDR2 SASEGT, per germline. CDR3 length: 17 residues. CDR3 region: CASSEDVWGSSNQPQHF. The CDR3 nucleotides are TGTGCCAGCAGTGAAGACGTTTGGGGGAGCAGCAATCAGCCCCAGCATTTT.

Only a few counts were recorded for this clonotype. The chain carries TRBV7-9 and TRBJ2-1; the D gene is possibly TRBD2 (5 bases). Trimming took off 8 bases at V and 0 bases at J, with 23 bases between the two ends. Per germline, CDR1 SEHNR and CDR2 FQNEAQ (reference sequence). The CDR3 covers 18 residues. CDR3 DNA sequence: TGTGCCAGCGGGTGGTTTACGAGGGATCGAAGCTCCTACAATGAGCAGTTCTTC. Amino acids: CASGWFTRDRSSYNEQFF.

The chain recombines TRBV29-1 with TRBJ2-5; 8 bases fit TRBD2. Germline CDR1 SQVTM, CDR2 ANQGSEA. The CDR3 contains 18 residues. With V trimmed by 2 bases and J by 2 bases, 16 bases remained unmatched. The CDR3 is CSVEFPAGPGGGQETQYF. CDR3 nucleotides: TGCAGCGTTGAATTCCCCGCTGGACCCGGGGGGGGACAAGAGACCCAGTACTTC.

This clonotype was counted once. One end of the junction varies from germline; a read error may be responsible. The chain recombines TRBV4-3 with TRBJ1-2; perhaps TRBD1 as D (5 bases). Per the germline V gene, CDR1 is LGHNA and CDR2 is YSLEER. CDR3 size: 15 residues. The CDR3 DNA is TGCGCCAGCAGCCAAGATGGGCGGGGGTTCTATGTCTACACCTTC. Its protein is CASSQDGRGFYVYTF.

The chain joins TRBV13 to TRBJ2-5, with TRBD2 identical over 12 bases. Judging by the DNA end, TRBJ2-7 fits better; the J call may be wrong. The germline V gene has CDR1 PRHDT and CDR2 FYEKMQ (reference sequence). This CDR3 region has 15 residues. The CDR3 here is CASSGPGLAGYEQYF. DNA of the CDR3: TGTGCCAGCAGCGGACCGGGACTAGCGGGCTACGAGCAGTACTTC.